This is a list of T cell receptor beta chains from one sample in a study of cytomegalovirus exposure and HLA in healthy donors. TCRdb's table, derived via immunoSEQ multiplex PCR, lists solely in-frame clones and lacks some. Counted here are under 80,000 clones, 65% to 70% occurring once; the ten biggest clones make up about 2.1%. Specimen: PBMCs. The source is a woman in her thirties in good health and CMV-seronegative. The CDR3 runs from the conserved cysteine through the conserved F or W. D genes are given only for firm matches. Not all rows give a size; the values are once, few, many and, for expanded clones, a class.

clone_size cdr3_length d_call j_call v_call cdr3_aa cdr3_nt
NA 15 TRBD1 TRBJ1-6 TRBV6-6 CASKKLGQENSPLHF TGTGCCAGCAAAAAGTTGGGACAGGAGAATTCACCCCTCCACTTT
NA 19 TRBD2 TRBJ2-7 TRBV5-1 CASSLSGTSALLISYEQYF TGCGCCAGCAGCCTCTCAGGGACTAGCGCCCTCCTCATTTCCTACGAGCAGTACTTC
NA 14 NA TRBJ1-6 TRBV27 CASSSGEWNSPLHF TGTGCCAGCAGCTCAGGGGAGTGGAATTCACCCCTCCACTTT
NA 14 NA TRBJ2-1 TRBV7-2 CASSFAGAYNEQFF TGTGCCAGCAGCTTTGCGGGGGCGTACAATGAGCAGTTCTTC
few 16 TRBD2 TRBJ2-2 TRBV7-2 CASSSIAGEPTGELFF TGTGCCAGCAGCTCAATAGCGGGGGAGCCCACCGGGGAGCTGTTTTTT
NA 15 TRBD1 TRBJ2-3 TRBV5-4 CASSSGQGMMDTQYF TGTGCCAGCAGCTCCGGACAGGGGATGATGGATACGCAGTATTTT
NA 15 TRBD1 TRBJ2-2 TRBV5-1 CASSLGQGGTGELFF TGCGCCAGCAGCTTAGGACAGGGAGGCACCGGGGAGCTGTTTTTT
NA 15 NA TRBJ2-3 TRBV27 CASKPGLGRTDTQYF TGTGCCAGCAAACCGGGACTGGGGAGGACAGATACGCAGTATTTT
NA 13 NA TRBJ2-2 TRBV6-5 CASNQQAPGELFF TGTGCCAGCAACCAACAGGCCCCCGGGGAGCTGTTTTTT
NA 16 TRBD2 TRBJ2-1 TRBV7-2 CASSLGPSGGTNEQFF TGTGCCAGCAGCTTAGGGCCTAGCGGGGGGACCAATGAGCAGTTCTTC
NA 13 TRBD1 TRBJ1-2 TRBV30 CAWSNRGNYGYTF TGTGCCTGGAGCAACAGGGGCAACTATGGCTACACCTTC
NA 13 TRBD1 TRBJ1-5 TRBV28 CASKQGRDQPQHF TGTGCCAGCAAACAGGGGCGGGACCAGCCCCAGCATTTT
once 14 TRBD2 TRBJ2-3 TRBV2 CASNVAGHTDTQYF TGTGCCAGCAATGTAGCGGGCCACACAGATACGCAGTATTTT
NA 15 TRBD2 TRBJ2-1 TRBV15 CATSFLAGGYNEQFF TGTGCCACCAGCTTCCTAGCGGGGGGTTACAATGAGCAGTTCTTC
NA 16 TRBD1 TRBJ1-2 TRBV19 CASSIIHRPGQDGYTF TGTGCCAGTAGTATCATTCACCGACCGGGACAGGATGGCTACACCTTC
NA 16 TRBD1 TRBJ1-6 TRBV6-5 CASSYRPGTGTSPLHF TGTGCCAGCAGTTATCGTCCCGGGACAGGGACTTCACCCCTCCACTTT
NA 14 TRBD2 TRBJ2-5 TRBV19 CATRQSSGQETQYF TGTGCCACCAGGCAATCTAGCGGGCAAGAGACCCAGTACTTC
NA 14 NA TRBJ1-2 TRBV5-1 CASSLYGEDYGYTF TGCGCCAGCAGCTTGTACGGGGAAGACTATGGCTACACCTTC